Each of the 29 T cell receptor beta chains below was sequenced from the same sample in a study of monozygotic twins with cystic fibrosis. Sequenced by immunoSEQ multiplex PCR; TCRdb stores in-frame clones only, minus some. The data hold around 29,000 clones, with approximately 80% observed a single time. The sample comprised blood. These receptors all stem from a girl aged 2 to 10 with cystic fibrosis.

A few counts support this clone. The rearrangement uses TRBV29-1 and TRBJ1-2; D unclear. The CDR3 totals 12 residues. V lost 2 bases to trimming and J lost 2 bases, with 6 bases between them. Germline V CDR1 and CDR2: SQVTM, ANQGSEA. The CDR3 region is CSVETENYGYTF. Here the CDR3 DNA reads TGCAGCGTTGAAACAGAAAACTATGGCTACACCTTC.

This clone showed up just once. The chain employs TRBV29-1 and TRBJ1-2, with TRBD1 as a possible D gene (6 bases). Trimming took 6 bases from V and 4 from J, leaving 21 bases between them. This CDR3 is built from 15 residues. CDR1 and CDR2 from the germline V gene are SQVTM and ANQGSEA. The CDR3 loop is CSVVGGPRGFYGYTF. CDR3 in DNA: TGCAGCGTAGTAGGGGGTCCCCGGGGTTTCTATGGCTACACCTTC.

This clone was counted a few times. This chain connects TRBV27 to TRBJ1-5; D perhaps matches TRBD1 (5 bases). V lost 6 bases, J lost 0 bases, and 15 bases lay in between. The germline V gene encodes CDR1 MNHEY and CDR2 SMNVEV (reference sequence). The CDR3 consists of 16 residues. CDR3 sequence: CASRPSGPYSNQPQHF. DNA of the CDR3: TGTGCCAGCAGACCCTCAGGGCCCTATAGCAATCAGCCCCAGCATTTT.

The V and J genes are TRBV6-5 and TRBJ2-2, with D maybe TRBD2 (6 bases). The CDR3 has 14 amino acids. V dropped 9 bases and J dropped 1 base, with 12 bases sitting between them. Germline V gives CDR1 MNHEY, CDR2 SVGAGI. CDR3 DNA sequence: TGTGCCAGTAAGCGAGCGGGGAACACCGGGGAGCTGTTTTTT. It yields the protein CASKRAGNTGELFF.

The genes are TRBV10-2 and TRBJ1-2; D gene unclear. This CDR3 is built from 16 residues. Per germline, CDR1 WSHSY and CDR2 SAAADI. V lost 4 bases and J lost 1, with 16 bases in between. CDR3 region: CASSGGPMRSNYGYTF. CDR3 nucleotide sequence: TGCGCCAGCAGTGGGGGTCCAATGAGGAGTAACTATGGCTACACCTTC.

A remark on this clone: The junction does not match germline at one end; this may be a read error. The genes are TRBV12-5 and TRBJ2-1; D may be TRBD2 (5 bases). The V gene's germline CDR1 is LGHNT and CDR2 FRNRAP. The CDR3 sequence is 12 residues long. The CDR3 DNA is TGTGCTAGTGGATTGGGAGCTGGTGAGCAGTTCTTC. Translating gives CASGLGAGEQFF.

This clone occurred once. CDR3 loop: CASRYLGETEAFF. The DNA of the CDR3 is TGTGCCAGCCGCTACCTTGGAGAGACTGAAGCTTTCTTT. The chain uses TRBV27 and TRBJ1-1; no reliable D call. Per the germline V gene, CDR1 is MNHEY and CDR2 is SMNVEV (reference sequence). CDR3 length equals 13 residues. Trimming took off 8 bases at V and 5 bases at J, with 15 bases between the two ends.

This chain joins TRBV6-4 and TRBJ2-5, with 7 bases lining up with TRBD2. Germline V gene lookup returns CDR1 MRHNA and CDR2 SNTAGT. This CDR3 contains 18 residues. J gave up 0 bases and V 4 bases, and 14 bases lay outside the gene matches. In DNA, the CDR3 is TGTGCCAGCAGTGTCTGCGGGCCGAGCGGGAATCACCAAGAGACCCAGTACTTC. As protein: CASSVCGPSGNHQETQYF.

The chain recombines TRBV30 with TRBJ1-5; tentatively, D is TRBD1 (5 bases). Trimming took off 0 bases at V and 3 bases at J, with 9 bases between the two ends. The CDR3 has 14 amino acids. Looked up from germline, CDR1 is GTSNPN and CDR2 is SVGIG (reference sequence). The CDR3: CAWSVRGPNQPQHF. CDR3 coding DNA: TGTGCCTGGAGTGTCCGGGGCCCCAATCAGCCCCAGCATTTT. Variable domain in full (rest from reference TRBV30 and TRBJ1-5): SQTIHQWPATLVQPVGSPLSLECTVEGTSNPNLYWYRQAAGRGLQLLFYSVGIGQISSEVPQNLSASRPQDRQFILSSKKLLLSDSGFYLCAWSVRGPNQPQHFGDGTRLSIL.

The rearrangement joins TRBV25-1 to TRBJ2-7, with TRBD1 identical over 7 bases. The CDR3 consists of 15 residues. V shed 2 bases, J shed 4 bases, and the junction held 8 bases outside the gene matches. Germline assignment: CDR1 MGHDK and CDR2 SYGVNS. CDR3 amino acids: CASSEGWDSEYEQYF. The DNA of the CDR3 is TGTGCCAGCAGTGAAGGGTGGGACAGCGAGTACGAGCAGTACTTC.

The chain combines TRBV6-6 with TRBJ2-3; a weak D match, TRBD2 (5 bases). The CDR3 is 14 residues long. The ends were cut back, 5 bases at V and 3 bases at J, with 12 bases in the middle. Germline V gene data show CDR1 as MNHNY and CDR2 as SVGAGI (reference sequence). The CDR3 reads CASSNRDATDTQYF. The CDR3 bases are TGTGCCAGCAGTAACCGGGATGCTACAGATACGCAGTATTTT.

The CDR3 bases are TGTGCCAGCAGCTCAACTAGTACCGGGACAGGGCAGGGCTCCTACGAGCAGTACTTC. Amino acids: CASSSTSTGTGQGSYEQYF. This chain links TRBV7-9 with TRBJ2-7, with 9 bases lining up with TRBD1. CDR3 length: 19 residues. The V segment lost 4 bases and the J segment 0 bases; nucleotides outside the gene matches: 16. The V gene's germline CDR1 is SEHNR and CDR2 FQNEAQ (reference sequence). Full variable domain (rest looked up from reference TRBV7-9 and TRBJ2-7): DTGVSQNPRHKITKRGQNVTFRCDPISEHNRLYWYRQTLGQGPEFLTYFQNEAQLEKSRLLSDRFSAERPKGSFSTLEIQRTEQGDSAMYLCASSSTSTGTGQGSYEQYFGPGTRLTVT.

This sequence joins TRBV19 and TRBJ1-4, with 7 positions matching TRBD1. Germline V gene data show CDR1 as LNHDA and CDR2 as SQIVND (reference sequence). The CDR3 has 13 residues. After removal of 7 bases from V and 6 bases from J, the junction contained 5 bases not matched to a gene. The CDR3 loop is CASMRQGYEKLFF. The CDR3 nucleotides are TGTGCCAGTATGAGACAGGGATATGAAAAACTGTTTTTT.

V is TRBV19 and J is TRBJ1-1; D is perhaps TRBD1 (6 bases). Germline loops: CDR1 LNHDA, CDR2 SQIVND (reference sequence). The CDR3 spans 12 residues. V shed 6 bases and J shed 4 bases, with 9 bases lying between them. The CDR3 DNA follows: TGTGCCAGTAGAGTAGGGGGCACTGAAGCTTTCTTT. It yields the protein CASRVGGTEAFF.

V gene TRBV6-5 combines with J gene TRBJ2-5; D uncertain. V was trimmed by 6 bases and J by 5 bases, leaving 7 bases between them. CDR1 MNHEY and CDR2 SVGAGI come from the germline V gene. The CDR3 has 11 amino acids. The CDR3 DNA sequence: TGTGCCAGCAGCCAGATGGAGACCCAGTACTTC. Translation: CASSQMETQYF.

V gene TRBV27 combines with J gene TRBJ2-7; TRBD2 agrees at 7 bases. The CDR3 is 15 residues long. With 3 bases clipped from V and 3 bases from J, the junction kept 8 bases outside the gene matches. Germline CDR1 MNHEY, CDR2 SMNVEV (reference sequence). In nucleotides, the CDR3 is TGTGCCAGCAGTTTGGCGGGGACTAACCTCTACGAGCAGTACTTC. Translated: CASSLAGTNLYEQYF.

This clone was seen only once. In DNA form, the CDR3 reads TGTGCCAGCAACAGAAACACCGGGGAGCTGTTTTTT. Its protein product is CASNRNTGELFF. V gene TRBV2 combines with J gene TRBJ2-2; D unresolved. V was pared by 7 bases and J by 2 bases, with 5 bases between. CDR3 length: 12 amino acids. Germline assignment: CDR1 SNHLY and CDR2 FYNNEI.

The gene calls are TRBV28 and TRBJ1-2; tentatively, D is TRBD1 (5 bases). Germline loops: CDR1 MDHEN, CDR2 SYDVKM. Trimming stripped 10 bases from V and 7 bases from J, with 16 bases between. The CDR3 length is 12 residues. The DNA for the CDR3 is TGTGCCAACTTTGACAGTCTGGGTGGCTACACCTTC. Translating gives CANFDSLGGYTF.

The chain employs TRBV19 and TRBJ2-7, with TRBD1 matching 9 bases. Per the germline V gene, CDR1 is LNHDA and CDR2 is SQIVND (reference sequence). This CDR3 region has 14 residues. After removal of 7 bases from V and 6 bases from J, the junction contained 10 bases not matched to a gene. The CDR3 here is CASTPGQGPSEQYF. The CDR3 DNA reads TGTGCCAGTACACCGGGACAGGGCCCGTCCGAGCAGTACTTC.

In its sample, this clone was seen once. The chain employs TRBV27 and TRBJ2-7, with D unclear. The CDR3 runs to 13 residues. CDR1 is MNHEY and CDR2 is SMNVEV in the germline V gene (reference sequence). V was trimmed by 2 bases and J by 3 bases, leaving 8 bases between them. The CDR3: CASSLMASYEQYF. CDR3 bases: TGTGCCAGCAGTTTAATGGCAAGCTACGAGCAGTACTTC.

This clone has only a few counts. The chain has TRBV6-5 and TRBJ1-3; D gene uncertain. CDR3 length: 13 amino acids. Trimming took off 11 bases at V and 2 bases at J, with 13 bases between the two ends. Germline CDR1 and CDR2: MNHEY and SVGAGI. CDR3 nucleotide sequence: TGTGCCTCCTCCCGGTTCGCTGGAAACACCATATATTTT. Encoded protein: CASSRFAGNTIYF.

The chain links TRBV4-1 to TRBJ2-7; weak D call: TRBD2 (5 bases). V was clipped by 0 bases and J by 0 bases, with 15 bases between them. Germline V gene data show CDR1 as MGHRA and CDR2 as YSYEKL. The CDR3 length is 17 residues. The CDR3 region is CASSQDRGQALSYEQYF. CDR3 bases: TGCGCCAGCAGCCAAGACCGCGGGCAGGCCCTCTCCTACGAGCAGTACTTC.

The CDR3 DNA follows: TGCGCCAGCAGCTTAAGCGCGGGAGGCTTTAACAATGAGCAGTTCTTC. Encoded protein: CASSLSAGGFNNEQFF. This sequence joins TRBV5-1 and TRBJ2-1; TRBD2 matches at 8 bases. CDR1 is SGHRS, CDR2 YFSETQ, per germline. The CDR3 has 16 residues. With V trimmed by 2 bases and J by 5 bases, 9 bases remained unmatched. Supplemented by reference TRBV5-1 and TRBJ2-1, the full variable domain reads KAGVTQTPRYLIKTRGQQVTLSCSPISGHRSVSWYQQTPGQGLQFLFEYFSETQRNKGNFPGRFSGRQFSNSRSEMNVSTLELGDSALYLCASSLSAGGFNNEQFFGPGTRLTVL.

For the CDR3, the DNA is TGTGCCAGCAGCGGAGTAGCGGGAGGGATTTACAATGAGCAGTTCTTC. Protein: CASSGVAGGIYNEQFF. The rearrangement links TRBV9 to TRBJ2-1; TRBD2 agrees at 11 bases. V was pared by 3 bases and J by 4 bases, with 6 bases of the junction left unmatched. Germline V gives CDR1 SGDLS, CDR2 YYNGEE. There are 16 residues in the CDR3.

A few counts support this clone. The chain joins TRBV4-1 to TRBJ1-5; D ambiguous. Trimming left V 0 bases short and J 6 bases short, with 6 bases between. There are 13 residues in the CDR3. The V gene's germline CDR1 is MGHRA and CDR2 YSYEKL. CDR3 in DNA: TGCGCCAGCAGCCAAGATCTTAGTCAGCCCCAGCATTTT. Translation gives CASSQDLSQPQHF.

The chain combines TRBV19 with TRBJ1-1; D is unresolved. In germline, CDR1 is LNHDA, CDR2 SQIVND (reference sequence). This CDR3 has 12 amino acids. V was clipped by 7 bases and J by 1 base, with 7 bases between them. CDR3 loop: CASKNQNTEAFF. The CDR3 DNA is TGTGCCAGTAAGAATCAGAACACTGAAGCTTTCTTT.

This chain connects TRBV27 to TRBJ1-1, with D maybe TRBD1 (5 bases). Germline loops: CDR1 MNHEY, CDR2 SMNVEV (reference sequence). Trimming pared 1 base from V and 10 bases from J, leaving 16 bases between. The CDR3 runs 14 residues. The CDR3 nucleotides read TGTGCCAGCAGTTTATTGGGGGGTCAATGGGGAGCTTTCTTT. It codes for CASSLLGGQWGAFF.

The rearrangement joins TRBV6-5 to TRBJ1-2; the D is unclear. Trimming took 7 bases from V and 7 from J, leaving 19 bases between them. The CDR3 extends over 14 amino acids. Germline assignment: CDR1 MNHEY and CDR2 SVGAGI. CDR3 DNA: TGTGCCAGCACCTCAATATTGACATTCACTGGCTACACCTTC. Residues: CASTSILTFTGYTF.

V and J are TRBV6-5 and TRBJ2-7, with D unclear. The CDR3 length is 13 residues. CDR1 MNHEY and CDR2 SVGAGI come from the germline V gene. Trimming left V 3 bases short and J 5 bases short, with 11 bases between. Here the CDR3 reads CASSYDLTNEQYF. As DNA, the CDR3 is TGTGCCAGCAGTTATGACCTCACCAACGAGCAGTACTTC.